This note documents a single T cell receptor beta chain sequence. These data come from a study of CD8+CD57+ T cells in acquired aplastic anemia. The use of genomic DNA as template underpinned the TCR beta VDJ and CDR3 profiling. TCRdb called the reads again in MiXCR, with one record for every CDR3 protein. The table shows 200,000 or so distinct CDR3 sequences, with 64% occurring only once. V lost 4 bases to trimming and J lost 5 bases; unmatched junction nucleotides: 2. CDR1 is LNHDA and CDR2 is SQIVND in the germline V gene (reference sequence). The CDR3 is 13 amino acids. The receptor's source is a human donor with severe aplastic anemia or a healthy control (not recorded which). Sequenced input: sorted CD4+, CD8+, or CD8+CD57+ T cells (not recorded which) from PBMCs. The chain employs TRBV19 and TRBJ2-3, with TRBD2 identical over 8 bases. CDR3 nucleotide sequence: TGTGCCAGTAGTAGTCTAGCGGGAGATACGCAGTATTTT. Translated, it gives CASSSLAGDTQYF.